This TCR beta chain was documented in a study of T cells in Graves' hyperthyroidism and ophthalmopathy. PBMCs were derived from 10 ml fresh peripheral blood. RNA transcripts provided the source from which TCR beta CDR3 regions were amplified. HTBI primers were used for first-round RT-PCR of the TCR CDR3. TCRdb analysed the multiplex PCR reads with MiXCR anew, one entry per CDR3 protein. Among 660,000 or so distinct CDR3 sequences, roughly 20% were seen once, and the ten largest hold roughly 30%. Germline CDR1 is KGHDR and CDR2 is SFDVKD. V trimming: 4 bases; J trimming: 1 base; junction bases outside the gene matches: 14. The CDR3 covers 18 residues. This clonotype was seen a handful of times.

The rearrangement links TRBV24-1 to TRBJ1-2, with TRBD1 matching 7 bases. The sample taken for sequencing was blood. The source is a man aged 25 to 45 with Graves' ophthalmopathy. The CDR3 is CATSDRGQEGIGNYGYTF. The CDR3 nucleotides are TGTGCCACCAGTGACCGCGGACAGGAGGGTATTGGTAACTATGGCTACACCTTC.